These 29 T cell receptor beta chains came from one sample sequenced in a study of neurological immune-mediated disorders. One entry per CDR3 protein results from TCRdb running MiXCR on the 5' RACE reads. Altogether about 30,000 distinct CDR3 sequences are present, under 6% being singletons, with the ten largest covering around 2%. What was sequenced was CD4+ T cells from blood. The receptors come from a woman in her fifties or sixties in good health.

This clonotype counts as medium-sized. The chain carries TRBV5-1 and TRBJ1-1; the D is unclear. Germline CDR1 and CDR2: SGHRS and YFSETQ. The CDR3 covers 13 residues. Trimming shortened V by 4 bases and J by 0 bases, and 7 bases separated the two germline ends. DNA of the CDR3: TGCGCCAGCAGCCCGAGTTTGAACACTGAAGCTTTCTTT. Translation: CASSPSLNTEAFF.

This clonotype has only a few counts. The V gene is TRBV20-1, the J gene TRBJ2-2; 12 bases align to TRBD2. J was trimmed by 5 bases and V by 1 base; bases with no gene match: 5. Germline V gene data show CDR1 as DFQATT and CDR2 as SNEGSKA (reference sequence). The CDR3 contains 16 residues. The CDR3 spells CSARASGRARTGELFF. The CDR3 coding sequence is TGCAGTGCTAGAGCTAGCGGGAGGGCCCGAACCGGGGAGCTGTTTTTT.

In its sample, this clonotype was seen many times. The chain uses TRBV29-1 and TRBJ2-3; the D is unclear. The V gene lost 8 bases and the J gene lost 0 bases, with 9 bases spanning the gap. The germline gives CDR1 SQVTM, CDR2 ANQGSEA. This CDR3 is built from 12 residues. The CDR3 here is CSTVQSTDTQYF. The CDR3 nucleotides are TGCAGCACCGTTCAAAGCACAGATACGCAGTATTTT.

The J gene is TRBJ1-4, the V gene TRBV7-2, with unresolved D. Looked up from germline, CDR1 is SGHTA and CDR2 is FQGNSA. V shed 2 bases and J shed 8 bases, with 6 bases lying between them. The length of the CDR3 is 12 residues. The CDR3 here is CASSLPAEKLFF. CDR3 DNA sequence: TGTGCCAGCAGCTTACCAGCGGAAAAACTGTTTTTT.

In its sample, this clonotype was seen many times. The chain joins TRBV18 to TRBJ2-7; D gene ambiguous. V was shortened by 3 bases and J by 1 base, with 7 bases between the two germline ends. Germline V CDR1 and CDR2: KGHSH, LQKENI. The CDR3 spans 13 residues. CDR3 sequence reads: CASSPDGSYEQYF. The DNA for the CDR3 is TGTGCCAGCTCACCGGACGGATCCTACGAGCAGTACTTC.

This clonotype was seen a few times. This sequence joins TRBV29-1 and TRBJ2-5, with D hard to call. Trimming stripped 6 bases from V and 4 bases from J, with 21 bases between. This CDR3 spans 15 amino acids. The V gene's germline CDR1 is SQVTM and CDR2 ANQGSEA. The CDR3 DNA sequence: TGCAGCGTCCAAAAGGTTGGGGTCCTGGGAGAGACCCAGTACTTC. This encodes CSVQKVGVLGETQYF.

This clonotype occurred many times. This chain connects TRBV2 to TRBJ2-6; 7 nucleotides align to TRBD1. Trimming at V came to 7 bases and at J to 0 bases, leaving 9 bases not matched to a gene. The CDR3 runs to 17 residues. Germline CDR1 reads SNHLY; CDR2 reads FYNNEI. CDR3 nucleotide sequence: TGTGCCAGCAAGCAAAGGGGACAGCTCTCTGGGGCCAACGTCCTGACTTTC. This encodes CASKQRGQLSGANVLTF.

This clonotype was counted at least ten times. The rearrangement uses TRBV20-1 and TRBJ2-1; D remains unclear. Germline CDR1 is DFQATT and CDR2 is SNEGSKA (reference sequence). Between the trimmed V and J ends, which lost 3 bases and 8 bases, there was a span of 20 bases. The CDR3 contains 15 residues. The CDR3 DNA reads as TGCAGTGCTAGGCGCCCCGAGAGAACGGGCCATGAGCAGTTCTTC. This translates into CSARRPERTGHEQFF.

This clonotype was seen repeatedly, ten times or more. The chain has TRBV5-1 and TRBJ1-1, with D unclear. The CDR3 sequence is 14 residues long. The ends were cut back, 0 bases at V and 8 bases at J, with 14 bases in the middle. Germline V gene sequence: CDR1 SGHRS, CDR2 YFSETQ. This CDR3 reads CASSLGSVEIEAFF. CDR3 DNA: TGCGCCAGCAGCTTGGGATCGGTCGAGATCGAAGCTTTCTTT. The full variable domain, in which reference TRBV5-1 and TRBJ1-1 provide the parts outside the CDR3, is KAGVTQTPRYLIKTRGQQVTLSCSPISGHRSVSWYQQTPGQGLQFLFEYFSETQRNKGNFPGRFSGRQFSNSRSEMNVSTLELGDSALYLCASSLGSVEIEAFFGQGTRLTVV.

In this sample, this clonotype turned up many times. This sequence joins TRBV27 and TRBJ1-6; 7 nucleotides agree with TRBD1. With 6 bases clipped from V and 6 bases from J, the junction kept 8 bases outside the gene matches. CDR1 MNHEY and CDR2 SMNVEV come from the germline V gene (reference sequence). This CDR3 is built from 15 residues. CDR3 protein: CASRLQGNVNSPLHF. CDR3 nucleotides: TGTGCCAGCAGACTACAGGGGAATGTTAATTCACCCCTCCACTTT.

Many counts were recorded for this clonotype. This sequence joins TRBV25-1 and TRBJ2-7, with 10 bases fitting TRBD1. With 4 bases clipped from V and 6 bases from J, the junction kept 6 bases outside the gene matches. The germline CDR1 and CDR2 sequences are MGHDK and SYGVNS. This CDR3 comprises 14 residues. The CDR3 sequence is CASSAHGTGVEQYF. For the CDR3, the DNA is TGTGCCAGCAGTGCCCACGGGACAGGGGTCGAGCAGTACTTC.

Ten or more counts support this clonotype. The chain combines TRBV2 with TRBJ1-5, with a tentative D call TRBD1 (6 bases). This CDR3 comprises 15 residues. The ends were cut back, 4 bases at V and 0 bases at J, with 10 bases in the middle. Germline V lookup: CDR1 SNHLY, CDR2 FYNNEI. The CDR3 is CASSATGPSNQPQHF. In DNA, the CDR3 is TGTGCCAGCAGTGCTACAGGGCCTAGCAATCAGCCCCAGCATTTT.

This clonotype was detected ten times or more. The V and J genes are TRBV7-9 and TRBJ1-5; 7 bases are shared with TRBD1. Trimming removed 2 bases from V and 5 bases from J; junction bases left unmatched: 9. CDR1 SEHNR and CDR2 FQNEAQ come from the germline V gene (reference sequence). This CDR3 spans 16 amino acids. The CDR3 region is CASSLRGGGSDQPQHF. The CDR3, as DNA: TGTGCCAGCAGCTTACGCGGAGGGGGCTCTGATCAGCCCCAGCATTTT. The entire variable domain, with the rest obtained from reference TRBV7-9 and TRBJ1-5, is as follows: DTGVSQNPRHKITKRGQNVTFRCDPISEHNRLYWYRQTLGQGPEFLTYFQNEAQLEKSRLLSDRFSAERPKGSFSTLEIQRTEQGDSAMYLCASSLRGGGSDQPQHFGDGTRLSIL.

This clonotype was seen more than once but under ten times. This rearrangement joins TRBV6-5 to TRBJ2-1, with D perhaps matching TRBD2 (7 bases). V was clipped by 8 bases and J by 3 bases, with 14 bases between them. The CDR3 contains 14 residues. Germline CDR1 and CDR2: MNHEY and SVGAGI. The CDR3 DNA follows: TGTGCCAGCCAAAAGGGGGGGAGCTACAATGAGCAGTTCTTC. Protein product: CASQKGGSYNEQFF.

This clonotype was seen repeatedly, ten times or more. The chain is built from TRBV6-1 and TRBJ2-1; 11 bases line up with TRBD2. Trimming cost V 6 bases and J 5 bases; bases outside gene matches: 21. This CDR3 has 20 residues. Germline-derived CDR1 and CDR2 are MNHNS and SASEGT. In nucleotides, the CDR3 is TGTGCCAGCAGGCTCCGACGTGGTACTAGCGGGGGCTCCGGGGACAATGAGCAGTTCTTC. It is translated as CASRLRRGTSGGSGDNEQFF.

This clonotype was seen ten or more times. The chain recombines TRBV20-1 with TRBJ1-2; 7 bases align to TRBD1. The germline V gene encodes CDR1 DFQATT and CDR2 SNEGSKA (reference sequence). CDR3 length equals 13 residues. V lost 6 bases and J lost 6; bases outside the gene matches: 10. In DNA, the CDR3 is TGCAGTGCAGGGGGGGGAGACAGGGATGGCTACACCTTC. It is translated as CSAGGGDRDGYTF.

This clonotype occurred many times. This sequence joins TRBV23-1 and TRBJ1-5, with TRBD1 as a possible D gene (6 bases). TRBV23-1 is labeled an ORF, and its function is uncertain. This CDR3 has 17 residues. V lost 8 bases, J lost 0 bases, and 20 bases lay in between. The CDR3, as DNA: TGCGCCAGCTGGGGAGGAGGGACACCATATAGCAATCAGCCCCAGCATTTT. Protein sequence: CASWGGGTPYSNQPQHF.

In its sample, this clonotype was seen many times. This rearrangement joins TRBV29-1 to TRBJ2-3; D might be TRBD1 or TRBD2, each matching 5 bases. The CDR3 totals 16 residues. Trimming shortened V by 3 bases and J by 1 base, and 17 bases separated the two germline ends. CDR1 SQVTM and CDR2 ANQGSEA come from the germline V gene. CDR3 bases: TGCAGCGTTGACTCCTGGCAGGGACGGGGCACAGATACGCAGTATTTT. Translation: CSVDSWQGRGTDTQYF.

This clonotype was found many times. The chain uses TRBV12-3 or TRBV12-4 and TRBJ1-5, with TRBD1 as a possible D gene (6 bases). The length of the CDR3 is 16 residues. The V and J ends lost 1 base and 4 bases respectively, with 14 bases between them. The CDR3 nucleotides read TGTGCCAGCAGTTTAGTTGCAGGGGCGGGAAATCAGCCCCAGCATTTT. Translating gives CASSLVAGAGNQPQHF.

This clonotype has at least ten counts. The chain is built from TRBV28 and TRBJ1-4; D gene uncertain. Trimming pared 3 bases from V and 7 bases from J, leaving 15 bases between. The CDR3 loop spans 15 amino acids. Per germline, CDR1 MDHEN and CDR2 SYDVKM. The CDR3 bases are TGTGCCAGCAGTTTTTTCGGAGCGGGAGTTGAAAAACTGTTTTTT. Protein product: CASSFFGAGVEKLFF.

Many counts were recorded for this clonotype. This sequence joins TRBV20-1 and TRBJ2-3, with 13 bases aligning to TRBD2. The CDR3 is 16 residues long. In germline, CDR1 is DFQATT, CDR2 SNEGSKA (reference sequence). V lost 5 bases to trimming and J lost 4 bases; unmatched junction nucleotides: 9. The CDR3 is CSASRTSGSLPDTQYF. As DNA, the CDR3 is TGCAGTGCTTCCCGGACTAGCGGGAGTCTTCCAGATACGCAGTATTTT.

This clonotype occurred many times. The chain carries TRBV20-1 and TRBJ1-4, with TRBD1 identical over 7 bases. The CDR3 covers 14 residues. V shed 5 bases, J shed 5 bases, and the junction held 8 bases outside the gene matches. Germline V gives CDR1 DFQATT, CDR2 SNEGSKA (reference sequence). For the CDR3, the DNA is TGCAGTGCTCTAACAGGGGTCCTGAATGAAAAACTGTTTTTT. This encodes CSALTGVLNEKLFF.

This clonotype has at least ten counts. V usage is TRBV6-9 and J usage is TRBJ1-2; 9 positions agree with TRBD1. The ends lost 11 bases at V and 4 bases at J; junction bases unmatched: 14. This CDR3 contains 15 residues. From germline, CDR1 is MNHGY and CDR2 SVAAGI. The CDR3 loop reads CAGLEQGARVYGYTF. The CDR3 bases are TGTGCCGGACTTGAACAGGGGGCTCGTGTCTATGGCTACACCTTC.

This clonotype was recorded many times. CDR3 in amino acids: CAISGGTSGGLHNEQFF. CDR3 nucleotides: TGTGCCATCAGTGGAGGGACTAGCGGGGGCCTTCACAATGAGCAGTTCTTC. This rearrangement joins TRBV10-3 to TRBJ2-1; 14 bases are a match to TRBD2. V dropped 4 bases and J dropped 5; count of bases not matched to a gene: 7. Germline CDR1 is ENHRY and CDR2 is SYGVKD. The CDR3 loop spans 17 amino acids.

This clonotype was recorded many times. The chain recombines TRBV7-9 with TRBJ2-7; maybe TRBD2 (5 bases). The CDR3 sequence is 15 residues long. Germline V lookup: CDR1 SEHNR, CDR2 FQNEAQ (reference sequence). V lost 5 bases and J 2 bases, leaving 16 bases between the germline ends. CDR3 nucleotides: TGTGCCAGCAGCCACCCAGGAGCGACTACCTACGAGCAGTACTTC. The encoded protein is CASSHPGATTYEQYF.

Many counts were recorded for this clonotype. This rearrangement joins TRBV7-2 to TRBJ1-6; D gene uncertain. The CDR3 consists of 15 residues. Trimming took off 0 bases at V and 7 bases at J, with 10 bases between the two ends. Germline values: CDR1 SGHTA, CDR2 FQGNSA. The CDR3 DNA is TGTGCCAGCAGCTTAGCTATGGACCTCAATTCACCCCTCCACTTT. Amino acids: CASSLAMDLNSPLHF.

This clonotype was counted at least ten times. This chain joins TRBV2 and TRBJ1-6; D unresolved. This CDR3 has 15 residues. Germline-derived CDR1 and CDR2 are SNHLY and FYNNEI. V lost 3 bases, J lost 6 bases, and 12 bases lay in between. This chain's CDR3 is CASSESSLGNSPLHF. The DNA for the CDR3 is TGTGCCAGCAGTGAGTCGTCTCTGGGTAATTCACCCCTCCACTTT.

The genes are TRBV29-1 and TRBJ1-1; 11 bases line up with TRBD1. In germline, CDR1 is SQVTM, CDR2 ANQGSEA. Trimming cost V 2 bases and J 6 bases; bases outside gene matches: 2. The CDR3 loop spans 13 amino acids. The CDR3 sequence is CSVEPGQGAEAFF. The CDR3 DNA reads TGCAGCGTTGAACCGGGACAGGGGGCTGAAGCTTTCTTT.

This clonotype was seen at least ten times. A much larger clone lies one base from this, so it may be a read error. The chain combines TRBV18 with TRBJ2-7, with D maybe TRBD1 (6 bases). The CDR3 is 15 amino acids. Germline loops: CDR1 KGHSH, CDR2 LQKENI. The CDR3 DNA follows: TGTGTCAGCTCACCACCTAGCCAGGGGTCCTACGAGCAGTACTTC. Its translation is CVSSPPSQGSYEQYF. The full variable domain, in which reference TRBV18 and TRBJ2-7 provide the parts outside the CDR3, is NAGVMQNPRHLVRRRGQEARLRCSPMKGHSHVYWYRQLPEEGLKFMVYLQKENIIDESGMPKERFSAEFPKEGPSILRIQQVVRGDSAAYFCVSSPPSQGSYEQYFGPGTRLTVT.